The T cell receptor (beta chain) under discussion was sequenced for a study of blood T cell repertoires in COVID-19. Study in general: Acute and convalescent COVID-19 specimens originated in the United States, Italy and Spain. The cDNA or gDNA used as material had been derived from T cells, B-cell-depleted T cells, or PBMCs.

As originally analysed: The assay estimated nucleated cells by amplifying reference gene primers. The assay was immunoSEQ multiplex PCR, and TCRdb's table has in-frame clones only and misses some. Clonal size and the V and J genes are those of that table, whereas D and trimming came from the DNA. Among 220,000 or so clones listed, 60% to 85% were seen once. This CDR3 is 14 amino acids long. Trimming cost V 1 base and J 10 bases, with 13 bases left between them. Germline CDR1 is LGHDT and CDR2 is YNNKEL (reference sequence). The sample was peripheral blood. V is TRBV3-1 (or the pseudogene TRBV3-2) and J is TRBJ1-4; D uncertain. The sequence was obtained from a woman aged 70-85 years with acute or convalescent COVID-19. The CDR3 nucleotides are TGTGCCAGCAGCCAAGGCGGGTTTAACGGAAAACTGTTTTTT. It yields the protein CASSQGGFNGKLFF.